These 6 T cell receptor beta chains were all obtained from the same sample, sequenced in a study of T cell clonality in common variable immunodeficiency. Study-wide results and caveats: In common variable immunodeficiency, TCR beta chains reportedly carried fewer deletions and N-nucleotide insertions.

Measured with immunoSEQ multiplex PCR; TCRdb has only the in-frame clones, and not every one. The specimen gives roughly 33,000 clones without singletons; the ten biggest hold around 6.1%. For these TCRs, the target antigens are not known. Source material: peripheral blood mononuclear cells. These receptors originate from a human donor with common variable immunodeficiency.

This clone showed up many times. The read falls 3 residues short of the CDR3 end, and the missing part is taken from the germline J gene. This chain joins TRBV7-3 and TRBJ1-1; D ambiguous. Trimming stripped 5 bases from V and 3 bases from J, with 10 bases between. CDR1 and CDR2 from the germline V gene are SGHTA and FQGTGA. The CDR3 runs 13 residues. CDR3 amino acids: CASSPGRYTEAFF. CDR3 DNA, as far as it was read: TGTGCCAGCAGCCCGGGGAGGTACACTGAA.

This clone was seen only a few times. The read terminates 3 residues ahead of where the CDR3 ends, so the germline J gene completes it. V is TRBV2 and J is TRBJ1-4; the D gene is possibly TRBD1 (5 bases). This CDR3 has 16 residues. In germline, CDR1 is SNHLY, CDR2 FYNNEI. V gave up 3 bases and J gave up 7 bases, with 18 bases separating them. The CDR3 DNA, read in part, is TGTGCCAGCAGTGATTCTCAAGTCCAGGGATTTGAAAAA. Amino acid sequence: CASSDSQVQGFEK. The whole CDR3 sequence is CASSDSQVQGFEKLFF.

This clone came up many times. The read is 3 residues too short to cover the CDR3 end, so that end is filled in from the germline J gene. The chain joins TRBV6-2 or TRBV6-3 to TRBJ1-6; 7 bases match TRBD1. CDR3 size: 14 residues. The V segment lost 5 bases and the J segment 10 bases; nucleotides outside the gene matches: 8. Germline V gives CDR1 MNHEY, CDR2 SVGEGT. The CDR3 bases that were read are TGTGCCAGCAGTGTTTACAGGGGAAGGTCACCC. Protein sequence: CASSVYRGRSP. The entire CDR3 is CASSVYRGRSPLHF.

Worth noting for this clone: This clone may be a read error of a much larger clone one base away. The observed sequence ends 3 residues before the CDR3 terminus, with the missing tail filled in from the germline J gene. The rearrangement links TRBV2 to TRBJ1-2, with D perhaps TRBD1 (5 bases). The CDR3 has 13 amino acids. The V gene's germline CDR1 is SNHLY and CDR2 FYNNEI. V lost 6 bases and J lost 6, with 14 bases in between. This chain's CDR3 is CASREDQGNGYTF. Incomplete CDR3 DNA: TGTGCCAGCAGGGAGGACCAGGGTAATGGC.

This clone came up a few times. The read ends 3 residues shy of where the CDR3 ends; the end is completed using the germline J gene. This chain connects TRBV20-1 to TRBJ1-2; 8 bases are a match to TRBD1. Germline CDR1 DFQATT, CDR2 SNEGSKA (reference sequence). The CDR3 loop spans 12 amino acids. Trimming at V came to 6 bases and at J to 4 bases, leaving 4 bases not matched to a gene. The CDR3 bases that were read are TGCAGTGCAGGACAGGGACCCTATGGC. It yields the protein CSAGQGPYG. The entire CDR3 is CSAGQGPYGYTF.

Comment on this clone: Read data end 3 residues before the CDR3 end; the end is taken from the germline J gene. The chain uses TRBV30 and TRBJ1-5, with TRBD1 matching over 11 bases. Looked up from germline, CDR1 is GTSNPN and CDR2 is SVGIG (reference sequence). This CDR3 spans 18 amino acids. V was pared by 0 bases and J by 5 bases, with 12 bases of the junction left unmatched. Incomplete CDR3 DNA: TGTGCCTGGAGTGTACTCGCCGGGACAGGGGGGCGGGATCAGCCC. Its translation: CAWSVLAGTGGRDQP. From start to end, the CDR3 is CAWSVLAGTGGRDQPQHF.